These T cell receptor beta chains were read from a single sample in a study of human T cells and chemical hapten exposure. TCRdb called the RACE reads again in MiXCR, with one record for every CDR3 protein. The profile shows under 130,000 distinct CDR3 sequences, 30% to 35% of them singletons. The sample consisted of whole blood, taken in connection with sensitization to the hapten diphenylcyclopropenone (DPC). The receptors were sampled from a man aged 35-49 years with alopecia areata. Some clones in this sample may be carry-over from other donors' samples. CDR3s include the opening cysteine and the closing phenylalanine or tryptophan. Fields, in order: clone size, J gene, D gene, V gene, CDR3 protein, CDR3 DNA. A D gene is named only where the DNA matches it firmly. Some rows have no size entry. The others give once, few or many, or a class for an expanded clone.

>-|TRBJ2-3|TRBD2|TRBV6-5
CASSRTGTRPRADTQYF
TGTGCCAGCAGTCGAACCGGGACTAGACCTAGGGCAGATACGCAGTATTTT
>-|TRBJ2-1|-|TRBV12-3/TRBV12-4
CASSFLVSEQFF
TGTGCCAGCAGTTTTTTGGTGAGTGAGCAGTTCTTC
>few|TRBJ1-2|TRBD1|TRBV14
CASSQSTGQGYYGYTF
TGTGCCAGCAGCCAATCGACGGGACAGGGATATTATGGCTACACCTTC
>-|TRBJ2-1|TRBD2|TRBV6-2/TRBV6-3
CASSSPAGGRNEQFF
TGTGCCAGCAGTTCACCAGCGGGAGGGAGGAATGAGCAGTTCTTC
>-|TRBJ1-1|-|TRBV29-1
CSVEVQGNTEAFF
TGCAGCGTTGAAGTACAGGGTAACACTGAAGCTTTCTTT
>once|TRBJ2-3|TRBD2|TRBV6-6
CASREVSGRPDTQYF
TGTGCCAGCAGGGAAGTGAGCGGGAGGCCAGATACGCAGTATTTT
>-|TRBJ2-3|-|TRBV28
CASRQASTDTQYF
TGTGCCAGCAGGCAGGCGAGCACAGATACGCAGTATTTT
>-|TRBJ2-1|-|TRBV10-3
CAITGQDGGNNEQFF
TGTGCCATCACGGGGCAAGATGGGGGCAACAATGAGCAGTTCTTC
>-|TRBJ2-3|TRBD2|TRBV7-9
CASAPWRELTDTQYF
TGTGCCAGCGCGCCCTGGCGGGAGCTTACAGATACGCAGTATTTT
>once|TRBJ1-1|TRBD1|TRBV28
CASSPRGPEAFF
TGTGCCAGCAGTCCTAGGGGGCCTGAAGCTTTCTTT
>-|TRBJ2-3|TRBD2|TRBV6-6
CASTKAGADTQYF
TGTGCCAGCACGAAAGCGGGGGCGGATACGCAGTATTTT
>few|TRBJ1-5|TRBD1|TRBV28
CASSSGTAYSNQPQHF
TGTGCCAGCAGTTCTGGGACAGCATATAGCAATCAGCCCCAGCATTTT
>-|TRBJ2-3|-|TRBV5-6
CASSSDRTMRADTQYF
TGTGCCAGCAGCTCGGACAGGACTATGAGAGCAGATACGCAGTATTTT
>-|TRBJ2-6|-|TRBV7-9
CASSPQGGSGANVLTF
TGTGCCAGCAGCCCACAGGGCGGGAGTGGGGCCAACGTCCTGACTTTC
>-|TRBJ2-1|TRBD1|TRBV12-5
CASGRDRGNEQFF
TGTGCTAGTGGACGTGACAGGGGCAATGAGCAGTTCTTC
>-|TRBJ2-1|TRBD1|TRBV18
CASSPQQGASYEQFF
TGTGCCAGCTCACCACAGCAGGGGGCTTCATATGAGCAGTTCTTC
>-|TRBJ2-4|-|TRBV13
CASSFRGALAKNIQYF
TGTGCCAGCAGCTTTAGAGGGGCCCTAGCCAAAAACATTCAGTACTTC
>many|TRBJ2-1|TRBD2|TRBV7-2
CASSFPGLVRNEQFF
TGTGCCAGCAGCTTTCCGGGACTAGTCAGGAATGAGCAGTTCTTC
>few|TRBJ2-5|TRBD2|TRBV7-2
CASSLDGRVQETQYF
TGTGCCAGCAGCTTAGACGGGAGGGTTCAAGAGACCCAGTACTTC
>-|TRBJ2-1|-|TRBV29-1
CSASLTGNEQFF
TGCAGCGCGTCCCTGACCGGGAATGAGCAGTTCTTC
>-|TRBJ2-3|-|TRBV12-3/TRBV12-4
CASSLRMTDTQYF
TGTGCCAGCAGCCTCAGAATGACAGATACGCAGTATTTT
>-|TRBJ2-3|-|TRBV11-2
CASSRNWDTQYF
TGTGCCAGCAGCCGGAACTGGGATACGCAGTATTTT
>-|TRBJ2-5|TRBD1|TRBV6-6
CASRSGTGGLIAQYF
TGTGCCAGCCGTAGCGGGACAGGGGGATTAATAGCCCAGTACTTC
>-|TRBJ2-3|TRBD2|TRBV5-1
CASTLWIAGDGTDTQYF
TGCGCCAGCACCCTTTGGATAGCGGGAGACGGGACAGATACGCAGTATTTT
>few|TRBJ2-7|-|TRBV7-9
CASSLVNGRYEQYF
TGTGCCAGCAGCTTAGTAAACGGCCGCTACGAGCAGTACTTC
>once|TRBJ1-2|-|TRBV30
CAWSVQANYGYTF
TGTGCCTGGAGTGTACAGGCTAACTATGGCTACACCTTC
>few|TRBJ1-3|-|TRBV12-3/TRBV12-4
CASSFMTGRGGSGNTIYF
TGTGCCAGCAGTTTCATGACAGGTCGCGGGGGGTCTGGAAACACCATATATTTT
>few|TRBJ1-2|TRBD1|TRBV7-2
CASSRQGYGYTF
TGTGCCAGCAGCCGACAGGGCTATGGCTACACCTTC
>-|TRBJ1-5|-|TRBV29-1
CSVAQGKGNQPQHF
TGCAGCGTTGCACAGGGTAAGGGCAATCAGCCCCAGCATTTT
>-|TRBJ2-1|TRBD2|TRBV29-1
CSVESGRKVYEQFF
TGCAGCGTTGAAAGCGGGAGAAAGGTGTATGAGCAGTTCTTC
>many|TRBJ2-3|TRBD1|TRBV6-5
CASRRQAGTGGTDTQYF
TGTGCCAGCAGGAGGCAAGCTGGGACAGGGGGGACAGATACGCAGTATTTT
>few|TRBJ2-7|TRBD1|TRBV20-1
CSASTGGPGRSEQYF
TGCAGTGCTTCTACAGGGGGCCCGGGTCGATCCGAGCAGTACTTC
>-|TRBJ2-1|TRBD1|TRBV5-1
CASSLMRDSSYNEQFF
TGCGCCAGCAGCTTGATGAGGGACAGCTCCTACAATGAGCAGTTCTTC
>-|TRBJ1-5|-|TRBV20-1
CSARTGSNQPQHF
TGCAGTGCTAGGACAGGAAGCAATCAGCCCCAGCATTTT
>-|TRBJ2-1|-|TRBV25-1
CASSEYQGSGYNEQFF
TGTGCCAGCAGTGAGTATCAGGGGTCCGGCTACAATGAGCAGTTCTTC
>few|TRBJ2-6|-|TRBV7-3
CASSVDGAMPSGANVLTF
TGTGCCAGCAGCGTAGATGGTGCTATGCCCTCTGGGGCCAACGTCCTGACTTTC
>-|TRBJ2-1|-|TRBV10-3
CAIGERDNEQFF
TGTGCCATCGGGGAAAGGGACAATGAGCAGTTCTTC
>-|TRBJ2-5|-|TRBV9
CASSVIEGPETQYF
TGTGCCAGCAGCGTAATTGAAGGACCGGAGACCCAGTACTTC
>few|TRBJ2-3|TRBD2|TRBV6-2/TRBV6-3
CASSSGTSAFPDTQYF
TGTGCCAGCAGTTCCGGGACTAGCGCATTCCCAGATACGCAGTATTTT
>-|TRBJ1-5|-|TRBV27
CASSLSGTQNQPQHF
TGTGCCAGCAGTTTATCGGGGACACAGAATCAGCCCCAGCATTTT
>-|TRBJ1-1|TRBD1|TRBV5-1
CASSREAGGLFF
TGCGCCAGCAGCCGCGAGGCAGGGGGTCTTTTCTTT
>-|TRBJ2-3|-|TRBV29-1
CSVRGRSTDTQYF
TGCAGCGTTCGAGGCAGGAGCACAGATACGCAGTATTTT